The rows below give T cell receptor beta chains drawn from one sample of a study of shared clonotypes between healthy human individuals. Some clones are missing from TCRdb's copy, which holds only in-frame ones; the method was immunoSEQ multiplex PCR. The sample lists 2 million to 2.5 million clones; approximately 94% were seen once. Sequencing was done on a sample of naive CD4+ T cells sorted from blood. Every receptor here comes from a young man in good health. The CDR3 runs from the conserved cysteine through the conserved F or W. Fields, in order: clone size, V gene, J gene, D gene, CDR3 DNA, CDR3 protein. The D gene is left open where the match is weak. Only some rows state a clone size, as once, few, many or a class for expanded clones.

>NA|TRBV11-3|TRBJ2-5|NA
TGTGCCAGCAGCCGGGGAGAGACCCAGTACTTC
CASSRGETQYF
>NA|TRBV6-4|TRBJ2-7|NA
TGTGCCAGCACCCCGTGGGGGGAATCCTACGAGCAGTACTTC
CASTPWGESYEQYF
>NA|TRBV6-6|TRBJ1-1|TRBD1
TGTGCCAGCAGTAGGACAGGGTATACTGAAGCTTTCTTT
CASSRTGYTEAFF
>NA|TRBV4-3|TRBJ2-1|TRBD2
TGCGCCAGCAGCTATGGACTAGCGGTCTACAATGAGCAGTTCTTC
CASSYGLAVYNEQFF
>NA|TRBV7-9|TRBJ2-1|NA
TGTGCCAGCAGCCCAGACGGGGCCTTGAGAGAGCAGTTCTTC
CASSPDGALREQFF
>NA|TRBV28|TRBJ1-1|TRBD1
TGTGCCAGCAGCCGAAGACAGGGTAAGGGCCCGAAGGAGAAAGCTTTCTTT
CASSRRQGKGPKEKAFF
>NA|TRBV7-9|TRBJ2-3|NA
TGTGCCAGCAGCCCACCGACGGGCCTACGGCGCACAGATACGCAGTATTTT
CASSPPTGLRRTDTQYF
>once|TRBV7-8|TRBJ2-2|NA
TGTGCCAGCAGCGTAACAACCGGGACGACCACCGGGGAGCTGTTTTTT
CASSVTTGTTTGELFF
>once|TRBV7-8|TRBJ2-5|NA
TGTGCCAGCAGCTTAGGATCGGCCCTAAGTCCAGAGACCCAGTACTTC
CASSLGSALSPETQYF
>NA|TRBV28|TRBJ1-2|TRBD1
TGTGCCAGCACCACCCCAGGGGGAGGCTATGGCTACACCTTC
CASTTPGGGYGYTF
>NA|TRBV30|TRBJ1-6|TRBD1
TGTGCCTGGGGGGGGGTCACAGGGGCCCCCCTCCACTTT
CAWGGVTGAPLHF
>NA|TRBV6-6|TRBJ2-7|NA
TGTGCCAGCAGTGCCGTACCAAACCGTTACGAGCAGTACTTC
CASSAVPNRYEQYF
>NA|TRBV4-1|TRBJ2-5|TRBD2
TGCGCCAGCAGCATGGTTGGCGGGGGGGCCGAAAAGACCCAGTACTTC
CASSMVGGGAEKTQYF
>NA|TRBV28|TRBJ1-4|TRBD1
TGTGCCAGCAGTTTATTAGGGACAGGAGACGAAAAACTGTTTTTT
CASSLLGTGDEKLFF
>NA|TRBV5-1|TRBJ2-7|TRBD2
TGCGCCAGCGCCCGGGGGGTATCGTCCTACGAGCAGTACTTC
CASARGVSSYEQYF
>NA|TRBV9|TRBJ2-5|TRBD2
TGTGCCAGCAGCGTAGGGCTAGCGGGGGACCAAGAGACCCAGTACTTC
CASSVGLAGDQETQYF